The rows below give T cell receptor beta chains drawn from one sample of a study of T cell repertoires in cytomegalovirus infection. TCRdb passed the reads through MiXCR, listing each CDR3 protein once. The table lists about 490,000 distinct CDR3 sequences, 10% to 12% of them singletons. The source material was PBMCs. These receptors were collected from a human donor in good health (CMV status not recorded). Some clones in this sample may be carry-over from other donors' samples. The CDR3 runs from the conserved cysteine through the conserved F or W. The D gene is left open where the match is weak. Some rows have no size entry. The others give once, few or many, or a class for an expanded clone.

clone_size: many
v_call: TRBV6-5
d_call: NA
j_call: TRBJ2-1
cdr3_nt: TGTGCCAGCAGACAGCTCGATGAGCAGTTCTTC
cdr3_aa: CASRQLDEQFF

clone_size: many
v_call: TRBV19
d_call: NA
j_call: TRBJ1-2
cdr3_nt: TGTGCCAGTATGGTCGAGGGGAACTACTATGGCTACACCTTC
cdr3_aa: CASMVEGNYYGYTF

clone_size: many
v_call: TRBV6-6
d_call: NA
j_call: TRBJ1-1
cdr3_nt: TGTGCCAGCAGTTACCGGACCGGGAACACTGAAGCTTTCTTT
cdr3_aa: CASSYRTGNTEAFF

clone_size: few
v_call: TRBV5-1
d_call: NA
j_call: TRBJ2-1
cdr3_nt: TGCGCCAGCAGCTTAAAGCGGGCCTCTACTTACAATGAGCAGTTCTTC
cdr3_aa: CASSLKRASTYNEQFF

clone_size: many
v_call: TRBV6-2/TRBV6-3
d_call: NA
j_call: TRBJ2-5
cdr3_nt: TGTGCCAGCAGTCCCTACAGGACCCGGTACCAAGAGACCCAGTACTTC
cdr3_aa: CASSPYRTRYQETQYF

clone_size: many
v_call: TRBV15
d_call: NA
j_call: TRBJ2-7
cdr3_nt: TGTGCCACCAGCAGAGAAGGAGGGCTCGCCTACGAGCAGTACTTC
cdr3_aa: CATSREGGLAYEQYF

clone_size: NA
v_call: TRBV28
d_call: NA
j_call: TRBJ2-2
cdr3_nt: TGTGCCAGCAGTTTGTGGACCGGGGAGCTGTTTTTT
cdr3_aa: CASSLWTGELFF

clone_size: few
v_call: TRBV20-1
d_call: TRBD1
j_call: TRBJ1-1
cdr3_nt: TGCAGTGCTAGGGGACAGGGAGAATTGAACACTGAAGCTTTCTTT
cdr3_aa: CSARGQGELNTEAFF

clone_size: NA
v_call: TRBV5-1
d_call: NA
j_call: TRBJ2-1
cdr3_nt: TGCGCCAGCAGCTTCGGAGCGGATAGCTCCTACAATGAGCAGTTCTTC
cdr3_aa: CASSFGADSSYNEQFF

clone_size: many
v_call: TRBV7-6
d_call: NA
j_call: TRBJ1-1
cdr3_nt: TGTGCCAGCAGCTTAGGGGAAGATGTGGCTTTCTTT
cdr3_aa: CASSLGEDVAFF

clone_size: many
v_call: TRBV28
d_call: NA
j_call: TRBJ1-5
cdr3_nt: TGTGCCAGCCGGGACTCTAGCAATCAGCCCCAGCATTTT
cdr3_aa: CASRDSSNQPQHF

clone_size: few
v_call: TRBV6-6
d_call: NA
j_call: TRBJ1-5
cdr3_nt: TGTGCCAGCAGTTACCTGGGTGGGGGGAGCAATCAGCCCCAGCATTTT
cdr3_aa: CASSYLGGGSNQPQHF

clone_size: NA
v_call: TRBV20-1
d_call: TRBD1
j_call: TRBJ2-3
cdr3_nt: TGCAGTGCTAGGAAGAGACAGGGGTTCACAGATACGCAGTATTTT
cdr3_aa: CSARKRQGFTDTQYF

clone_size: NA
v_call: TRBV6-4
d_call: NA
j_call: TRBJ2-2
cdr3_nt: TGTGCCAGCAGTGACGAGTACTGGAACACCGGGGAGCTGTTTTTT
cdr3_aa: CASSDEYWNTGELFF

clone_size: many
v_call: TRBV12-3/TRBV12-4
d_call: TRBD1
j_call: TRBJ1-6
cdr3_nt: TGTGCCAGCAGTTCCCTCGGGACAGGGAATTCACCCCTCCACTTT
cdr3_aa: CASSSLGTGNSPLHF

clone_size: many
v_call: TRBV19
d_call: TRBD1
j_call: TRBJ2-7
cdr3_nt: TGTGCCAGTAGGGGGACAGCCTCCTACGAGCAGTACTTC
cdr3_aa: CASRGTASYEQYF

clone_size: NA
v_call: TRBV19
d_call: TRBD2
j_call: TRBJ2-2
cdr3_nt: TGTGCCAGTAGTATCCGGGTCGGTAGCGGGAACCAGAACACCGGGGAGCTGTTTTTT
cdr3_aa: CASSIRVGSGNQNTGELFF

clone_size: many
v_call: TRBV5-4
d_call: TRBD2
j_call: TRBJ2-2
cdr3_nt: TGTGCCAGCAGCTCTCCTAGCGGGAGCTGGGAGCTGTTTTTT
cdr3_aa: CASSSPSGSWELFF

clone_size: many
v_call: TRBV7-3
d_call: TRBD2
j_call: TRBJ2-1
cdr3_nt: TGTGCCAGCAGCTTAGGACTAGCGGGAGGAAGGGATGAGCAGTTCTTC
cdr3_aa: CASSLGLAGGRDEQFF

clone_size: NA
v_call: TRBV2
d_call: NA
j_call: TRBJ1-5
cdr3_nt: TGTGCCAGCAGTGACTCGGATCCCCAGCATTTT
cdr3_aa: CASSDSDPQHF

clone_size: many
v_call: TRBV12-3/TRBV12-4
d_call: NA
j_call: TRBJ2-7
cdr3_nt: TGTGCCAGCACCAAGGACAGCTACGAGCAGTACTTC
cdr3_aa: CASTKDSYEQYF

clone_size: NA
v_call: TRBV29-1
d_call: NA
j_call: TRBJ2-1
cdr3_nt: TGCAGCGTTGTCCTGCAGGCGGGGTCCTACAATGAGCAGTTCTTC
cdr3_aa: CSVVLQAGSYNEQFF

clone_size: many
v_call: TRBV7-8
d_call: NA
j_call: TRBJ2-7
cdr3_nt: TGTGCCAGCACCCCCCCCGACGGGTCCTACGAGCAGTACTTC
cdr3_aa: CASTPPDGSYEQYF

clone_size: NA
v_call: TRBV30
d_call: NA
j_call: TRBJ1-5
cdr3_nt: TGTGCCTGGAGTGTACGCGGGCAGGGGCCCCAGCATTTT
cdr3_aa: CAWSVRGQGPQHF

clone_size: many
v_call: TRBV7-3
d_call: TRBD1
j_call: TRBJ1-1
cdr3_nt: TGTGCCAGCAGCACAGGGGGAGGAAACACTGAAGCTTTCTTT
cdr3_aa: CASSTGGGNTEAFF

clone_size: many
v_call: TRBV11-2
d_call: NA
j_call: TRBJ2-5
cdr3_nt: TGTGCCAGCAGCTTAGGAGTAGGGTACCAAGAGACCCAGTACTTC
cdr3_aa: CASSLGVGYQETQYF

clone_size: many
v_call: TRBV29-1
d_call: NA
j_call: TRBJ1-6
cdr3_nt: TGCAGCGCCAGGGACTCCTATAATTCACCCCTCCACTTT
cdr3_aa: CSARDSYNSPLHF

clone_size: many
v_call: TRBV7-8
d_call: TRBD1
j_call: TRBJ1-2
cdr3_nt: TGTGCCAGCAGCCAAGACAGGGGGCATGGCTACACCTTC
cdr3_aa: CASSQDRGHGYTF

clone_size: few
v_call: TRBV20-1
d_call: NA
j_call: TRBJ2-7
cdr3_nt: TGCAGTGCTAGAGGGGGACCGGGGGACTCCTACGAGCAGTACTTC
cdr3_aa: CSARGGPGDSYEQYF

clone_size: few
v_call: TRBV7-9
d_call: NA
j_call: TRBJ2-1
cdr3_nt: TGTGCCAGCAGCTTAGTCGGCTACGGGTACAATGAGCAGTTCTTC
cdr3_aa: CASSLVGYGYNEQFF

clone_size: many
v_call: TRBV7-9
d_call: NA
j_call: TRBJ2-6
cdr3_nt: TGTGCCAGCAGCTTAAAGCGAGTTGGGGCCAACGTCCTGACTTTC
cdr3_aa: CASSLKRVGANVLTF

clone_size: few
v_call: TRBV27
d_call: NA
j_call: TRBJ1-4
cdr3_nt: TGTGCCAGCAGTTTAGGCCCTAGACCTACAACTAATGAAAAACTGTTTTTT
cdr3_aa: CASSLGPRPTTNEKLFF

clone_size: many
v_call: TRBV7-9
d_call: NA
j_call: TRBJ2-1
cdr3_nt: TGTGCCAGCAGCTTAATGCAGTCCAATGAGCAGTTCTTC
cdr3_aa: CASSLMQSNEQFF

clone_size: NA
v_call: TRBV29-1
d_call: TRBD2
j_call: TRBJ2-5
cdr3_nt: TGCAGCGTTGAACCGAGGGGATTAGCGGGATGGGCGACCCAGTACTTC
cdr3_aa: CSVEPRGLAGWATQYF

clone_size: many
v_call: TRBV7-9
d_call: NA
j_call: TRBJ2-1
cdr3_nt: TGTGCCAGCAGCTTAGCGGCGGGAACTTACTACAATGAGCAGTTCTTC
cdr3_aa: CASSLAAGTYYNEQFF

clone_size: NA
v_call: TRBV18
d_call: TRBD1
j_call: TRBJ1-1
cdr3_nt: TGTGCCAGCTCACCAACGGACAGGGTTGTGACTGAAGCTTTCTTT
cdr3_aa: CASSPTDRVVTEAFF

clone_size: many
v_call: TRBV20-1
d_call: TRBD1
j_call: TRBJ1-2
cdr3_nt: TGCAGTGCACAGGACAGGGGGAGCTATGGCTACACCTTC
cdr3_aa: CSAQDRGSYGYTF

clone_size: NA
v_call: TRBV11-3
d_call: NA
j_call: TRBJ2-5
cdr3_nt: TGTGCCAGCAGCTCGGGGGAGGTCGAGACCCAGTACTTC
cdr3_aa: CASSSGEVETQYF

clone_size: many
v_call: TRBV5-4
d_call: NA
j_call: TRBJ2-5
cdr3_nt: TGTGCCAGCAGGGCGGGCGGGACACCCCAAGAGACCCAGTACTTC
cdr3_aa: CASRAGGTPQETQYF

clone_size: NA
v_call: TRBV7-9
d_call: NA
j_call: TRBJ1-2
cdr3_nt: TGTGCCAGCAGCTTAACCCTGTTGGATGGCTACACCTTC
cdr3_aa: CASSLTLLDGYTF

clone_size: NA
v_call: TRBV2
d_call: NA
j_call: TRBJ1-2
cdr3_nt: TGTGCCAGCACCAGGACAGCAGCTAACTATGGCTACACCTTC
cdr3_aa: CASTRTAANYGYTF

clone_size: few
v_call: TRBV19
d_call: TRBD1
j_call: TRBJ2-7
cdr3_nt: TGTGCCAGTAGTGTGGGGACAGGGCCCTACGAGCAGTACTTC
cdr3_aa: CASSVGTGPYEQYF

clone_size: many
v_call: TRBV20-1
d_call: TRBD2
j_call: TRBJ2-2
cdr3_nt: TGCAGTGCTGGACGGACTGGTTTGAGCGGGAGGGCCCCCGGGGAGCTGTTTTTT
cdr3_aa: CSAGRTGLSGRAPGELFF

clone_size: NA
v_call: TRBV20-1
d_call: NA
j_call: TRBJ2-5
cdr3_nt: TGCAGTGCTCCGGACAGACTCCAAGAGACCCAGTACTTC
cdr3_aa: CSAPDRLQETQYF

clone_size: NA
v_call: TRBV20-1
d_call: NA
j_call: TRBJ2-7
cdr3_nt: TGCAGTGCTAGTCCGCCCGACAGAAAACATTCCTACGAGCAGTACTTC
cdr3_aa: CSASPPDRKHSYEQYF

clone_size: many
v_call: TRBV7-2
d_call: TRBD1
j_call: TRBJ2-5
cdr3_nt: TGTGCCAGCACCCCGGGACAGATAGAGACCCAGTACTTC
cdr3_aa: CASTPGQIETQYF